The clone carrying this TCR beta chain was recorded only once. This entry comes from a study of OX40 agonist ivuxolimab in advanced cancers. About the research overall: Enrollees could have had prior anti-PD-1, anti-PD-L1 or anti-CTLA-4 therapy, which about 40% had received.

Germline CDR1 reads SGHVS; CDR2 reads FQNEAQ. The CDR3 covers 13 residues. The V end lost 5 bases, the J end lost 6 bases, and 14 bases lay between the germline ends. Generated by immunoSEQ multiplex PCR, the TCRdb table keeps only in-frame clones and is missing some. The data hold more than 100,000 clones, with 80% to 95% observed a single time. The genes are TRBV7-8 and TRBJ2-7, with TRBD2 as a possible D gene (5 bases). The receptor was derived from an adult with an advanced solid tumor such as melanoma, head and neck, liver or kidney cancer. The material was CD4+ or CD8+ T cells sorted from blood, obtained in a trial of the OX40 agonist ivuxolimab. CDR3 coding DNA: TGTGCCAGCAGCAAGATCGGGGTAGGCGAGCAGTACTTC. It translates to CASSKIGVGEQYF.